This is a list of T cell receptor beta chains from one sample in a study of T cell responses to AZD1222 COVID-19 vaccine. TCRdb's copy holds only in-frame clones and misses some; the assay was immunoSEQ multiplex PCR. The sample carries 150,000 to 200,000 clones, 85% to 95% recorded once. Sample: peripheral blood, taken 28 days after the second AZD1222 dose. Receptors originate from an adult who received the AZD1222 COVID-19 vaccine. CDR3s include the opening cysteine and the closing phenylalanine or tryptophan. The D gene is left open where the match is weak. Size tells how often a clone was seen (once, few, many) or the class of an expanded clone, and some rows leave it out.

len: 16; v_gene: TRBV5-6; abundance: once; d_gene: .; j_gene: TRBJ1-1; CDR3nt: TGTGCCAGCAGCTTAGTAATCCGGGGCGCCGACACTGAAGCTTTCTTT; CDR3aa: CASSLVIRGADTEAFF
len: 13; v_gene: TRBV28; abundance: .; d_gene: .; j_gene: TRBJ1-5; CDR3nt: TGTGCCAGCAGTGGGGACGATGCGGGGCCCCAGCATTTT; CDR3aa: CASSGDDAGPQHF
len: 12; v_gene: TRBV6-2/TRBV6-3; abundance: once; d_gene: .; j_gene: TRBJ2-3; CDR3nt: TGTGCCAGCAGTTCCACCACAGATACGCAGTATTTT; CDR3aa: CASSSTTDTQYF
len: 13; v_gene: TRBV5-6; abundance: .; d_gene: .; j_gene: TRBJ2-1; CDR3nt: TGTGCCAGCAGCCGCCTCCTGGCCGGTGAGCAGTTCTTC; CDR3aa: CASSRLLAGEQFF
len: 14; v_gene: TRBV30; abundance: .; d_gene: .; j_gene: TRBJ2-2; CDR3nt: TGTGCCTGGAGTGGTAGGGGAAGCACCGGGGAGCTGTTTTTT; CDR3aa: CAWSGRGSTGELFF
len: 15; v_gene: TRBV4-1; abundance: .; d_gene: .; j_gene: TRBJ1-2; CDR3nt: TGCGCCAGCAGTCAGCAACAGGGAGGGGACTATGGCTACACCTTC; CDR3aa: CASSQQQGGDYGYTF
len: 14; v_gene: TRBV29-1; abundance: .; d_gene: TRBD1; j_gene: TRBJ2-5; CDR3nt: TGCAGCGTGAGCGGGACAGGGGTACAAGAGACCCAGTACTTC; CDR3aa: CSVSGTGVQETQYF
len: 13; v_gene: TRBV7-8; abundance: once; d_gene: .; j_gene: TRBJ2-3; CDR3nt: TGTGCCAGCAGCCGAAGAGCACAAGATACGCAGTATTTT; CDR3aa: CASSRRAQDTQYF
len: 14; v_gene: TRBV11-2; abundance: once; d_gene: .; j_gene: TRBJ2-7; CDR3nt: TGTGCCAGCAGCTTAGATCCGGGGGTCCACGAGCAGTACTTC; CDR3aa: CASSLDPGVHEQYF
len: 14; v_gene: TRBV3-1/TRBV3-2; abundance: .; d_gene: .; j_gene: TRBJ2-3; CDR3nt: TGTGCCAGCAGCCAAAAGTCGAATAGGGATACGCAGTATTTT; CDR3aa: CASSQKSNRDTQYF
len: 14; v_gene: TRBV3-1/TRBV3-2; abundance: .; d_gene: .; j_gene: TRBJ1-3; CDR3nt: TGTGCCAGCAGCCAAGATGCCAGGGCTTACACCATATATTTT; CDR3aa: CASSQDARAYTIYF
len: 14; v_gene: TRBV6-5; abundance: .; d_gene: .; j_gene: TRBJ2-2; CDR3nt: TGTGCCAGCAGGAAGGGGCAAAACACCGGGGAGCTGTTTTTT; CDR3aa: CASRKGQNTGELFF
len: 15; v_gene: TRBV2; abundance: .; d_gene: .; j_gene: TRBJ1-5; CDR3nt: TGTGCCAGCAGTGTGAGAGCACGGGGGGGTCAGCCCCAGCATTTT; CDR3aa: CASSVRARGGQPQHF
len: 14; v_gene: TRBV5-5; abundance: .; d_gene: .; j_gene: TRBJ1-5; CDR3nt: TGTGCCAGCAGCTTAGAACAGGGACATCAGCCCCAGCATTTT; CDR3aa: CASSLEQGHQPQHF
len: 16; v_gene: TRBV7-9; abundance: .; d_gene: TRBD1; j_gene: TRBJ1-3; CDR3nt: TGTGCCAGCAGCTTAGTCTGGGGACAGCCTGGAAACACCATATATTTT; CDR3aa: CASSLVWGQPGNTIYF
len: 16; v_gene: TRBV16; abundance: .; d_gene: TRBD1; j_gene: TRBJ1-4; CDR3nt: TGTGCCAGCAGCCATCAATCATGGACAGGGGGTGAAAAACTGTTTTTT; CDR3aa: CASSHQSWTGGEKLFF
len: 15; v_gene: TRBV5-4; abundance: .; d_gene: TRBD2; j_gene: TRBJ2-3; CDR3nt: TGTGCCAGCAGCCTAGGTCTAGCGGGACTAGATACGCAGTATTTT; CDR3aa: CASSLGLAGLDTQYF
len: 13; v_gene: TRBV11-2; abundance: .; d_gene: .; j_gene: TRBJ2-7; CDR3nt: TGTGCCAGCAGCTTCGGCCTCTCCTACGAGCAGTACTTC; CDR3aa: CASSFGLSYEQYF
len: 14; v_gene: TRBV9; abundance: .; d_gene: .; j_gene: TRBJ1-1; CDR3nt: TGTGCCAGCAGCGTAGCTGGAGGAGGCACTGAAGCTTTCTTT; CDR3aa: CASSVAGGGTEAFF
len: 13; v_gene: TRBV27; abundance: .; d_gene: .; j_gene: TRBJ1-2; CDR3nt: TGTGCCAGCAGTAGGGAGTCGGGCTATGGCTACACCTTC; CDR3aa: CASSRESGYGYTF
len: 15; v_gene: TRBV19; abundance: .; d_gene: .; j_gene: TRBJ2-1; CDR3nt: TGTGCCAGTACTCTGGGACGCAGCTCCTACAATGAGCAGTTCTTC; CDR3aa: CASTLGRSSYNEQFF
len: 15; v_gene: TRBV19; abundance: .; d_gene: TRBD1; j_gene: TRBJ1-5; CDR3nt: TGTGCCAGTGCCCCAACAGGGGACAACAATCAGCCCCAGCATTTT; CDR3aa: CASAPTGDNNQPQHF
len: 11; v_gene: TRBV28; abundance: .; d_gene: .; j_gene: TRBJ2-3; CDR3nt: TGTGCCAGCAGTGGAGCAGATACGCAGTATTTT; CDR3aa: CASSGADTQYF
len: 14; v_gene: TRBV6-5; abundance: .; d_gene: TRBD1; j_gene: TRBJ1-5; CDR3nt: TGTGCCAGCAGCCAGGGGGGGTGGAATCAGCCCCAGCATTTT; CDR3aa: CASSQGGWNQPQHF
len: 17; v_gene: TRBV18; abundance: few; d_gene: .; j_gene: TRBJ1-2; CDR3nt: TGTGCCAGCTCACCCTACGTCGAGCAGGGAGCTAACTATGGCTACACCTTC; CDR3aa: CASSPYVEQGANYGYTF
len: 17; v_gene: TRBV11-3; abundance: .; d_gene: .; j_gene: TRBJ1-4; CDR3nt: TGTGCCAGCAGCTTAGGAATCCGGGTTACAACTAATGAAAAACTGTTTTTT; CDR3aa: CASSLGIRVTTNEKLFF
len: 14; v_gene: TRBV6-5; abundance: .; d_gene: .; j_gene: TRBJ1-3; CDR3nt: TGTGCCAGCACCGAAACAGGGAGTGGAAACACCATATATTTT; CDR3aa: CASTETGSGNTIYF
len: 14; v_gene: TRBV9; abundance: once; d_gene: TRBD2; j_gene: TRBJ2-7; CDR3nt: TGTGCCAGCAGCCTGGGGGGGGTCGCCTACGAGCAGTACTTC; CDR3aa: CASSLGGVAYEQYF
len: 19; v_gene: TRBV30; abundance: .; d_gene: .; j_gene: TRBJ2-2; CDR3nt: TGTGCCTGGAGTGTAAACCCTTATATCAGGGGAGCGTACACCGGGGAGCTGTTTTTT; CDR3aa: CAWSVNPYIRGAYTGELFF
len: 13; v_gene: TRBV7-9; abundance: .; d_gene: .; j_gene: TRBJ1-2; CDR3nt: TGTGCCAGCAGCTTCCCCCAGGCCCGTGGCTACACCTTC; CDR3aa: CASSFPQARGYTF
len: 13; v_gene: TRBV27; abundance: .; d_gene: .; j_gene: TRBJ2-7; CDR3nt: TGTGCCAGCAGGAGGGACGGCCCCTACGAGCAGTACTTC; CDR3aa: CASRRDGPYEQYF
len: 12; v_gene: TRBV7-9; abundance: .; d_gene: .; j_gene: TRBJ2-7; CDR3nt: TGTGCCAGCAGACAGACAGGACACGAGCAGTACTTC; CDR3aa: CASRQTGHEQYF
len: 13; v_gene: TRBV3-1/TRBV3-2; abundance: few; d_gene: .; j_gene: TRBJ2-1; CDR3nt: TGTGCCAGCAGCCCCCGGGACCAGGGTGAGCAGTTCTTC; CDR3aa: CASSPRDQGEQFF
len: 14; v_gene: TRBV5-1; abundance: .; d_gene: TRBD1; j_gene: TRBJ2-7; CDR3nt: TGCGCCAGCACCCTGGGCAGGGGGCAGAACGAGCAGTACTTC; CDR3aa: CASTLGRGQNEQYF
len: 11; v_gene: TRBV28; abundance: .; d_gene: TRBD1; j_gene: TRBJ1-6; CDR3nt: TGTGCCAGCAGTCTGACAGGGAACCTCCACTTT; CDR3aa: CASSLTGNLHF
len: 16; v_gene: TRBV7-3; abundance: .; d_gene: TRBD2; j_gene: TRBJ2-1; CDR3nt: TGTGCCAGCAGCCTCGGACTAGCGGGAGAGATCGATGAGCAGTTCTTC; CDR3aa: CASSLGLAGEIDEQFF
len: 17; v_gene: TRBV4-1; abundance: .; d_gene: .; j_gene: TRBJ1-1; CDR3nt: TGCGCCAGCAGCCAAGACGGAACAGGGAATATGAACACTGAAGCTTTCTTT; CDR3aa: CASSQDGTGNMNTEAFF